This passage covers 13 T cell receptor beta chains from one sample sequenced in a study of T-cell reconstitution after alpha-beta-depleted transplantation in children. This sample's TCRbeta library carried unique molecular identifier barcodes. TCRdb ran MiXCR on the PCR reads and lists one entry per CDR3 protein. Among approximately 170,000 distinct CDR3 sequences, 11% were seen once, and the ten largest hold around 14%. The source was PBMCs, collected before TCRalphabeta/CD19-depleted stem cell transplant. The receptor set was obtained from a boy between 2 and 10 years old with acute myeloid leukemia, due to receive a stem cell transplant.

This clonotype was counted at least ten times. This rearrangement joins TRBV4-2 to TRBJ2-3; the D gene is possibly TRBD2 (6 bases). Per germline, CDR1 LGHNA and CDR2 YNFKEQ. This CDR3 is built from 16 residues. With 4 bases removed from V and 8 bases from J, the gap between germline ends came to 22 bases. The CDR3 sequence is CASSPIPGLTEGTQYF. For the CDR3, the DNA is TGTGCCAGCAGCCCAATACCGGGACTCACTGAGGGTACGCAGTATTTT.

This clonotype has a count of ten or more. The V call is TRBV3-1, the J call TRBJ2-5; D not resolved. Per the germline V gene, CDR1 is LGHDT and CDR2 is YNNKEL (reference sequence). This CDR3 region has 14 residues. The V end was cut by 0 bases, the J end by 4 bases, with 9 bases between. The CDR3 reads CASSQDTHLETQYF. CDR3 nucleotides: TGTGCCAGCAGCCAAGATACTCACCTAGAGACCCAGTACTTC.

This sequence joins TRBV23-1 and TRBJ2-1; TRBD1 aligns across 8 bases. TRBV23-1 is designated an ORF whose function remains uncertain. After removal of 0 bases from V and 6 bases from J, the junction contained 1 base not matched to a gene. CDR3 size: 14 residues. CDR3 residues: CASSQSDRANEQFF. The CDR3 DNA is TGCGCCAGCAGTCAATCGGACAGGGCCAATGAGCAGTTCTTC.

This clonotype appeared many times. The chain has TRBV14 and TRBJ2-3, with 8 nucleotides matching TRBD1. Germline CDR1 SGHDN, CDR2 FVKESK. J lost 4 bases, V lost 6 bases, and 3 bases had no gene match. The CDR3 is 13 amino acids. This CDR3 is CASSQGAPDTQYF. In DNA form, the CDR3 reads TGTGCCAGCAGTCAGGGGGCCCCAGATACGCAGTATTTT.

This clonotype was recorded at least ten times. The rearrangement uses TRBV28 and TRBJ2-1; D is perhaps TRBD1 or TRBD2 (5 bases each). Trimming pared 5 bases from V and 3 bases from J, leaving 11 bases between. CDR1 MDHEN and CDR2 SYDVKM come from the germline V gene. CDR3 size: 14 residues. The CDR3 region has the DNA TGTGCCAGCAGTACGGGGCCGATCTACAATGAGCAGTTCTTC. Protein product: CASSTGPIYNEQFF.

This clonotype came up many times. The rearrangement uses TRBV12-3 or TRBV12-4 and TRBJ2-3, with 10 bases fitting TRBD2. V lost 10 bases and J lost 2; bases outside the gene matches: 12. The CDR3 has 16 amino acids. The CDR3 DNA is TGTGCCACCGCAACCCTAGCGGGGGTTTCCACAGATACGCAGTATTTT. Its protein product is CATATLAGVSTDTQYF.

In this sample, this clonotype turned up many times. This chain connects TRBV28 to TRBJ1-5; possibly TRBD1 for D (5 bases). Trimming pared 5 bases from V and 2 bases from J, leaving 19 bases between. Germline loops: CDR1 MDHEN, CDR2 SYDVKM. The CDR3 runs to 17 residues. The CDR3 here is CASSIAGPRIGNQPQHF. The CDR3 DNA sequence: TGTGCCAGCAGTATCGCGGGGCCGCGCATTGGCAATCAGCCCCAGCATTTT. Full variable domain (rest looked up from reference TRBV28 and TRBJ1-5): DVKVTQSSRYLVKRTGEKVFLECVQDMDHENMFWYRQDPGLGLRLIYFSYDVKMKEKGDIPEGYSVSREKKERFSLILESASTNQTSMYLCASSIAGPRIGNQPQHFGDGTRLSIL.

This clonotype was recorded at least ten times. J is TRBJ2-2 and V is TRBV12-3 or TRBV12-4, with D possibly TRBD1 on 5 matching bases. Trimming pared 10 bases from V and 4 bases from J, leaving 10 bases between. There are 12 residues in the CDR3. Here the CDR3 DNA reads TGTGCCAACAAGGGGATCACCGGGGAGCTGTTTTTT. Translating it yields CANKGITGELFF.

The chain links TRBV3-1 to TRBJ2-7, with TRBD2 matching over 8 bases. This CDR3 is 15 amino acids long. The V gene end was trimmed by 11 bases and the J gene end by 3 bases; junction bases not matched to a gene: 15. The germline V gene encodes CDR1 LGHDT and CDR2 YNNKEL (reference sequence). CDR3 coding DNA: TGTGCCTCCTGCCAGTTTGCGGGAGGTAACTACGAGCAGTACTTC. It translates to CASCQFAGGNYEQYF.

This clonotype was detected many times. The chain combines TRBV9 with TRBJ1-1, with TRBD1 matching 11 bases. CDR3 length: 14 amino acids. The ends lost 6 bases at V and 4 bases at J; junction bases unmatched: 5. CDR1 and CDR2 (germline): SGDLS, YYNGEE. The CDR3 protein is CASKPGTGGTEAFF. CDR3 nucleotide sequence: TGTGCCAGCAAACCCGGGACAGGGGGCACTGAAGCTTTCTTT.

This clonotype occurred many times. This CDR3 reads CASSPLTGAEKLFF. The CDR3 DNA is TGTGCCAGCTCACCACTGACCGGGGCCGAAAAACTGTTTTTT. The rearrangement links TRBV18 to TRBJ1-4, with a tentative D call TRBD1 (5 bases). V lost 1 base and J 8 bases, leaving 11 bases between the germline ends. Germline loops: CDR1 KGHSH, CDR2 LQKENI. The CDR3 runs 14 residues.

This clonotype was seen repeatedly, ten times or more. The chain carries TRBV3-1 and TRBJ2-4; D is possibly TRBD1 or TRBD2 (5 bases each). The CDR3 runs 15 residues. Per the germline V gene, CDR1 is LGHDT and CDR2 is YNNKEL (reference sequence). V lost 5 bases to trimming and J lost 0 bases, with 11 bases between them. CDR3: CASSWGRLAKNIQYF. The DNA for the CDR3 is TGTGCCAGCAGCTGGGGACGGCTAGCCAAAAACATTCAGTACTTC.

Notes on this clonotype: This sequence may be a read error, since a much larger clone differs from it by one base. The CDR3 nucleotides are TGTGCCAGCAGTGCGCAGGAGGCCCTCTCTGGAAACACCATATATTTT. Translated, it gives CASSAQEALSGNTIYF. The chain couples TRBV12-3 or TRBV12-4 to TRBJ1-3; D not certain. The V and J ends lost 5 bases and 0 bases respectively, with 14 bases between them. The CDR3 is 16 amino acids.